Following are 7 T cell receptor beta chains from one sample sequenced in a study of blood T cells in healthy people across ages. The authors ran a second PCR of about 7 to 12 cycles using a sample-barcoded 5' primer and a J-beta primer mix. TCRdb fed the 5' RACE reads into MiXCR, producing one record per CDR3 protein. The table records approximately 880,000 distinct CDR3 sequences, roughly 52% of them present only once. The sample was blood. Source of these receptors: a man aged 25-40 years in good health.

This clonotype has a handful of counts. The chain has TRBV20-1 and TRBJ2-5; 8 bases align to TRBD1. There are 15 residues in the CDR3. CDR1 is DFQATT and CDR2 is SNEGSKA in the germline V gene (reference sequence). The trim removed 3 bases at V and 4 bases at J, leaving 10 bases unmatched. The CDR3 protein is CSASRWQGARETQYF. The CDR3 DNA reads as TGCAGTGCTAGTAGGTGGCAGGGGGCTCGAGAGACCCAGTACTTC.

A remark on this clonotype: This may come from a read error, since a much larger clone is one base off. The chain couples TRBV4-2 to TRBJ2-7; D may match TRBD1 or TRBD2 (5 bases each). CDR1 is LGHNA, CDR2 YNFKEQ, per germline. The CDR3 sequence is 15 residues long. The CDR3 loop reads CASSKNTDGTETQCF. In DNA, the CDR3 is TGTGCCAGCAGCAAAAACACGGACGGGACGGAGACCCAGTGCTTC.

The chain is built from TRBV29-1 and TRBJ1-1; D is possibly TRBD1 (6 bases). Per the germline V gene, CDR1 is SQVTM and CDR2 is ANQGSEA. The ends were cut back, 4 bases at V and 4 bases at J, with 13 bases in the middle. The CDR3 contains 13 residues. As DNA, the CDR3 is TGCAGCGTTGGGGCGACAGGTGGCACTGAAGCTTTCTTT. Translated: CSVGATGGTEAFF.

The chain combines TRBV6-1 with TRBJ2-7; a possible D gene is TRBD1 (6 bases). Germline CDR1 reads MNHNS; CDR2 reads SASEGT. This CDR3 has 13 amino acids. Trimming took off 3 bases at V and 6 bases at J, with 12 bases between the two ends. CDR3 sequence (DNA): TGTGCCAGCAGTGAGGCGCCAGGGGTCGAGCAGTACTTC. Its protein product is CASSEAPGVEQYF.

The rearrangement links TRBV5-5 to TRBJ2-1; D is ambiguous. Germline V gene data show CDR1 as SGHKS and CDR2 as YYEKEE (reference sequence). This CDR3 is 15 amino acids long. Trimming cost V 1 base and J 0 bases, with 8 bases left between them. For the CDR3, the DNA is TGTGCCAGCAGCTTGTTTGTTAGCTCCTACAATGAGCAGTTCTTC. Translated, it gives CASSLFVSSYNEQFF.

The V gene is TRBV30, the J gene TRBJ1-1; D may be TRBD1 (6 bases). CDR1 GTSNPN and CDR2 SVGIG come from the germline V gene (reference sequence). The CDR3 contains 15 residues. The V end lost 4 bases, the J end lost 1 base, and 16 bases lay between the germline ends. The CDR3, as DNA: TGTGCCTGGACCCCGCAGGGGCTAAGGAACACTGAAGCTTTCTTT. The encoded protein is CAWTPQGLRNTEAFF.

The CDR3 is CASSLSAGQVSYEQYF. Written as DNA, the CDR3 is TGTGCCAGCAGTTTATCTGCGGGACAGGTCTCCTACGAGCAGTACTTC. The chain carries TRBV27 and TRBJ2-7; 8 bases fit TRBD1. The junction had 4 bases not matched to a gene; V was cut back by 0 bases and J by 0 bases. The germline V gene has CDR1 MNHEY and CDR2 SMNVEV (reference sequence). This CDR3 has 16 residues.